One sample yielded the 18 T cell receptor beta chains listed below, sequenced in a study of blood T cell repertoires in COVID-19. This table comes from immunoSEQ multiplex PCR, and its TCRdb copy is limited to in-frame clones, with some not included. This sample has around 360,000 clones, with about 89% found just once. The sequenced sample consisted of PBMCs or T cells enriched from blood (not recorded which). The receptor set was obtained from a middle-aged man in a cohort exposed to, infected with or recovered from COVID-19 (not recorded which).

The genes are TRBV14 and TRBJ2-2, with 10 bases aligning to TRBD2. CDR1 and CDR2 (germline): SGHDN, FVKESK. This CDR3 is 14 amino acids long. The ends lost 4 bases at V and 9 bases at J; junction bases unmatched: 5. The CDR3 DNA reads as TGTGCCAGCAGCCGGGCTAGCGGGAGCAGGGAGCTGTTTTTT. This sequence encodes CASSRASGSRELFF.

DNA of the CDR3: TGTGCCATAGGGACTAGCACCTACAATGAGCAGTTCTTC. This translates into CAIGTSTYNEQFF. The genes are TRBV10-3 and TRBJ2-1; 9 bases match TRBD2. This CDR3 spans 13 amino acids. Germline CDR1 reads ENHRY; CDR2 reads SYGVKD. The trim removed 9 bases at V and 2 bases at J, leaving 2 bases unmatched.

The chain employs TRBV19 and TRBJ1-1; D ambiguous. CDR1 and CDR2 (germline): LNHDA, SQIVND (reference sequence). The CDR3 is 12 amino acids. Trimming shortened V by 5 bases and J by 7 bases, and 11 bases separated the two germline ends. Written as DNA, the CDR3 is TGTGCCAGTAGTGTAGGAGAGGTTGAAGCTTTCTTT. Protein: CASSVGEVEAFF.

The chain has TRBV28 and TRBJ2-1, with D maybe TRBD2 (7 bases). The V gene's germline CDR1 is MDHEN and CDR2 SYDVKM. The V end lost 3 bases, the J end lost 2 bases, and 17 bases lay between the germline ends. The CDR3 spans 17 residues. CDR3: CASSLGASGGPYNEQFF. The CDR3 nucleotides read TGTGCCAGCAGTTTGGGGGCGTCCGGGGGGCCCTACAATGAGCAGTTCTTC.

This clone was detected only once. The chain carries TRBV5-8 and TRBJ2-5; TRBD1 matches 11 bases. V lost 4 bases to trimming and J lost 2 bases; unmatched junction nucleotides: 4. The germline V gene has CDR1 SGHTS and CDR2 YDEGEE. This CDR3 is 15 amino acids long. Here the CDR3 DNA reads TGTGCCAGCAGCGGCGGGACAGGGGGTCAAGAGACCCAGTACTTC. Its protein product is CASSGGTGGQETQYF.

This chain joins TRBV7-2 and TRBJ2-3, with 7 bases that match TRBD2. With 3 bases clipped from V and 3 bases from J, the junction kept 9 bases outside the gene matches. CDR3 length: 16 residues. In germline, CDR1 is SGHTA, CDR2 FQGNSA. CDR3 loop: CASSFVGGGRTDTQYF. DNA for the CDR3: TGTGCCAGCAGCTTCGTTGGGGGAGGGCGAACAGATACGCAGTATTTT.

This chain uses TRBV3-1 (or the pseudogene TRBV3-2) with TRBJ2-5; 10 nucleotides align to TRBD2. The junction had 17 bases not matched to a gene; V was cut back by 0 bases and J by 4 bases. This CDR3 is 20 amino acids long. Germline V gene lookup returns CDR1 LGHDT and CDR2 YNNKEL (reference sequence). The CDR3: CASSQESPLAGVGKGETQYF. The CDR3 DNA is TGTGCCAGCAGCCAAGAGAGCCCGCTAGCGGGAGTTGGAAAGGGAGAGACCCAGTACTTC.

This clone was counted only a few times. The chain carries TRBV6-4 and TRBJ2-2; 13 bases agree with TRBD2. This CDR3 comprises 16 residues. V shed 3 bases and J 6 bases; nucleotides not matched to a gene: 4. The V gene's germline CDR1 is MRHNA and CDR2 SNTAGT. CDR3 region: CASSEGLAGEAGELFF. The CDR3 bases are TGTGCCAGCAGTGAAGGACTAGCGGGAGAGGCCGGGGAGCTGTTTTTT.

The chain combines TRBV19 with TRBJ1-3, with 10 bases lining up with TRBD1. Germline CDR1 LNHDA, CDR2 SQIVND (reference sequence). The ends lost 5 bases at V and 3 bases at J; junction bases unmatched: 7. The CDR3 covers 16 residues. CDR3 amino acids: CASSARQGAGGNTIYF. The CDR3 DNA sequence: TGTGCCAGTAGTGCCCGACAGGGGGCCGGTGGAAACACCATATATTTT.

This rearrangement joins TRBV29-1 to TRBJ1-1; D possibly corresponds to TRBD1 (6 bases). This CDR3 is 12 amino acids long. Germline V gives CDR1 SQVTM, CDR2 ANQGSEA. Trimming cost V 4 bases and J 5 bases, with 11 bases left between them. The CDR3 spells CSVAGGWTEAFF. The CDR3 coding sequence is TGCAGCGTTGCGGGGGGCTGGACTGAAGCTTTCTTT.

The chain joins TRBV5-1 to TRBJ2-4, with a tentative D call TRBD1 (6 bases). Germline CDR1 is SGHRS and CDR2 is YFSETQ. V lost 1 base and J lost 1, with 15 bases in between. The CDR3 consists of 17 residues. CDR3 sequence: CASSLTGSSLAKNIQYF. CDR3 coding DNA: TGCGCCAGCAGCTTGACAGGGTCATCATTGGCCAAAAACATTCAGTACTTC.

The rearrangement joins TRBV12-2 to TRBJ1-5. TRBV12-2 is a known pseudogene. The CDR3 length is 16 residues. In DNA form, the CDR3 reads TGTGCAAGTCGCCCATGCCCTGGCTACGGGGATCAGCCCCAGCATTTT. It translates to CASRPCPGYGDQPQHF.

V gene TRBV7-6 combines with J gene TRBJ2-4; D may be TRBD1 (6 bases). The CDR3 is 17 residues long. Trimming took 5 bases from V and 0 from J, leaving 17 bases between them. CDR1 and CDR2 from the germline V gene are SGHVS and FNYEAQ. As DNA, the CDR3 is TGTGCCAGCAGCCCACACGGACAGTCCCAAGCCAAAAACATTCAGTACTTC. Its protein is CASSPHGQSQAKNIQYF.

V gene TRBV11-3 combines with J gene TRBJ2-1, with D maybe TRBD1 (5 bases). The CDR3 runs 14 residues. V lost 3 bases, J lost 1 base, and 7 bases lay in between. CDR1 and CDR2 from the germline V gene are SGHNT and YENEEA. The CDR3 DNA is TGTGCCAGCAGCTTTTCAGGGTCCTACAATGAGCAGTTCTTC. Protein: CASSFSGSYNEQFF.

Here the CDR3 reads CASMSDRYGYTF. CDR3 sequence (DNA): TGTGCCAGTATGAGTGACAGATATGGCTACACCTTC. The gene calls are TRBV19 and TRBJ1-2, with D maybe TRBD1 (5 bases). V was shortened by 7 bases and J by 5 bases, with 11 bases between the two germline ends. The CDR3 covers 12 residues. Germline-derived CDR1 and CDR2 are LNHDA and SQIVND (reference sequence).

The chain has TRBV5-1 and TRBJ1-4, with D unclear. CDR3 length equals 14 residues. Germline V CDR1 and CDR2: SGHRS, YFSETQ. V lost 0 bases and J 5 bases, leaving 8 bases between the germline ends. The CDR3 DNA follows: TGCGCCAGCAGCTTGGGGTCCGGGAATGAAAAACTGTTTTTT. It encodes CASSLGSGNEKLFF.

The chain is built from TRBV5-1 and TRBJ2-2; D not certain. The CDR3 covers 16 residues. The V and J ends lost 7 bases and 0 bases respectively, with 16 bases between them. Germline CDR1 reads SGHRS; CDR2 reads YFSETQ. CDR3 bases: TGCGCCAGCGCCGAGACGACTGTCGCGAACACCGGGGAGCTGTTTTTT. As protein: CASAETTVANTGELFF.

The CDR3 sequence is CATSRDKSRTDTQYF. CDR3 DNA sequence: TGTGCCACCAGCAGAGATAAGTCTAGAACAGATACGCAGTATTTT. This sequence joins TRBV15 and TRBJ2-3, with D uncertain. The V gene lost 0 bases and the J gene lost 3 bases, with 10 bases spanning the gap. The length of the CDR3 is 15 residues. Germline CDR1 and CDR2: LNHNV and YYDKDF (reference sequence).